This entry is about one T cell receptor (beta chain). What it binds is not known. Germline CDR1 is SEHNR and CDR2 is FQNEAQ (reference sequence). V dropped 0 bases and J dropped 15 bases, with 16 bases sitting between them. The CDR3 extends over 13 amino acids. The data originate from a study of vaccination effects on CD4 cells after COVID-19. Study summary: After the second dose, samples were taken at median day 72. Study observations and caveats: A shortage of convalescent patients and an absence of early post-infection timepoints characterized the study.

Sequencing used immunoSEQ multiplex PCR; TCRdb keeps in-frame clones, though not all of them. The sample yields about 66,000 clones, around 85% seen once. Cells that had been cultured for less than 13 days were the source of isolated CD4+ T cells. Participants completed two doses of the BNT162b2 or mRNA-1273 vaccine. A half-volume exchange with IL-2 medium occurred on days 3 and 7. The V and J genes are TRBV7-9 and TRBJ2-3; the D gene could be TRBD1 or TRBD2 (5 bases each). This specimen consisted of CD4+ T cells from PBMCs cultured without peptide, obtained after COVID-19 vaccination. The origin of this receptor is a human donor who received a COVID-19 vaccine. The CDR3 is CASSLAIIGTGYF. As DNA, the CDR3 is TGTGCCAGCAGCTTAGCGATAATTGGGACGGGATATTTT. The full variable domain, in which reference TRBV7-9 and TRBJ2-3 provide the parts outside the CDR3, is DTGVSQNPRHKITKRGQNVTFRCDPISEHNRLYWYRQTLGQGPEFLTYFQNEAQLEKSRLLSDRFSAERPKGSFSTLEIQRTEQGDSAMYLCASSLAIIGTGYFGPGTRLTVL.